This T cell receptor (beta chain) was identified in a study of cytomegalovirus exposure and HLA in healthy donors (TCRdb year 2017). Context from the whole study: The 500 to 700 repertoires of the first cohort and the roughly 120 validation repertoires were produced on the same platform, according to a later analysis. The study aimed to test whether cataloging public T cell receptors could reveal signatures of past pathogen exposure. Besides the first cohort of 666 subjects, a separate validation cohort made up of 90 to 150 different subjects was used. To predict cytomegalovirus infection status, the study brought together high-throughput TCR immunosequencing, statistical association of individual TCRs with disease status, and machine learning.

The CDR3 holds 11 amino acids from the cysteine to the phenylalanine. The read is trimmed to its CDR3 DNA, 33 bases read in frame from base 1. Via the germline V gene, CDR1 is ENHRY and CDR2 SYGVKD. V loses 10 bases, J loses 2 bases, and the germline ends lie 9 bases apart. Libraries were built with the immunoSEQ multiplex PCR assay. From the authors' description of their analysis: A statistical classification framework was developed to diagnose cytomegalovirus status using the catalog of TCR beta chain sequences. Here the immuneACCESS table is served through TCRdb, limited to in-frame sequences with V and J called. Missing clones are a known gap in these copies; in checked studies unresolved V genes cover under half, and the rest lacks a known reason. The DNA was the basis for D and trimming; V, J and clone size are from that table. The sample includes 200,000 to 300,000 clones, with around nine tenths observed a single time. The ten largest account for 2.6% of the sample.

The paper's findings and limits, for the study overall: A later analysis lacked HLA typing for the validation cohort, so it scored co-occurrence in that cohort across all 120 or so repertoires. A later analysis found that TCRs clustered in the first cohort also tended to co-occur in the 100 to 150 validation repertoires, with 94% of cluster scores above 0. The authors suggested that the approach could potentially be extended to other disease states and immunological phenotypes. The classifier was reported to diagnose cytomegalovirus status with high specificity and sensitivity in both the original and validation cohorts. Most TCR sequences were seen in very few donors, while some public TCRs were found in many individuals. In the study, roughly 160 TCR beta chains were listed as associated with cytomegalovirus. In vitro tests confirmed that three of the cytomegalovirus-associated TCR beta chains recognize cytomegalovirus antigens.

Separate from the roughly 650-subject first cohort, the validation cohort of about 130 subjects was the group to which the donors belonged. Worth noting for this clone: Its specific antigen is unknown. No qualities accompany the bases; no much larger clone lies one base away.

This TCR came from a man aged 18 to 30 in good health and CMV-seronegative. Here the chain combines TRBV10-3 and TRBJ2-7; perhaps TRBD1 is the D gene, with 5 bases matching. The sample consisted of PBMCs. The encoded CDR3 is CATRQTYEQYF. The DNA sequence is as follows: TGTGCCACCCGACAGACCTACGAGCAGTACTTC.